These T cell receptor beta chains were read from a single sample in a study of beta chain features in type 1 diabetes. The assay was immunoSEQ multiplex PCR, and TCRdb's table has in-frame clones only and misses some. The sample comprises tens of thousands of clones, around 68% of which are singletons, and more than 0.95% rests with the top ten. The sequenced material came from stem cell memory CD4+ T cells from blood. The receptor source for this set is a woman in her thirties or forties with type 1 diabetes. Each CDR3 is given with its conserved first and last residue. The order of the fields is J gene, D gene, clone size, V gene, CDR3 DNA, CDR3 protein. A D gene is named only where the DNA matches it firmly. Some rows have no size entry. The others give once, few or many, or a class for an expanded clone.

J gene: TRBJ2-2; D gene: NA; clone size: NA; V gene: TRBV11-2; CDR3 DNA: TGTGCCAGCAGCCCGACAGTCGCGAACACCGGGGAGCTGTTTTTT; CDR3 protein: CASSPTVANTGELFF
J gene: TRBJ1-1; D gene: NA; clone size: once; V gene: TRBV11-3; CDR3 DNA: TGTGCCAGCAGCCCGAGGGCGAACACTGAAGCTTTCTTT; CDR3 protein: CASSPRANTEAFF
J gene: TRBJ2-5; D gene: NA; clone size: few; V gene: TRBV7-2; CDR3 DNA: TGTGCCAGCAGCCCGCAAGAGACCCAGTACTTC; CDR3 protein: CASSPQETQYF
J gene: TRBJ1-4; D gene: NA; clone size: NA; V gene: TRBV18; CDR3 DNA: TGTGCCAGCTCACCACCAGGCCCCGAGGGTGAAAAACTGTTTTTT; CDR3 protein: CASSPPGPEGEKLFF
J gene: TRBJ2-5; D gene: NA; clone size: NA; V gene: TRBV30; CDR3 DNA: TGTGCCTGGAGACTAGGCCCAGAGACCCAGTACTTC; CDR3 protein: CAWRLGPETQYF
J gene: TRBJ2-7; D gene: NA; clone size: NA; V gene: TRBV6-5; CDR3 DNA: TGTGCCAGCAGTGAGTGGGGGCGATACGTCGAGCAGTACTTC; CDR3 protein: CASSEWGRYVEQYF
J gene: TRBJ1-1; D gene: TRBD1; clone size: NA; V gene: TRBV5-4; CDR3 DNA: TGTGCCAGCAGCTACCCGACAGGGTACACTGAAGCTTTCTTT; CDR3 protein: CASSYPTGYTEAFF
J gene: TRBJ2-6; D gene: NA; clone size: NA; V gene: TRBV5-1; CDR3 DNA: TGCGCCAGCAGCTGGAGAGGCACCTCTGGGGCCAACGTCCTGACTTTC; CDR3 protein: CASSWRGTSGANVLTF
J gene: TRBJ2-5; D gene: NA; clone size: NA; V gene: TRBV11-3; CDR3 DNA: TGTGCCAGCAGTCAAGAGGTTTGGGAGACCCAGTACTTC; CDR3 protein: CASSQEVWETQYF
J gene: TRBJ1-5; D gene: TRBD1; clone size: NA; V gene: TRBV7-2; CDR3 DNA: TGTGCCAGCAGCTTAGACGGGACAGGGTTTTATCAGCCCCAGCATTTT; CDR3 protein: CASSLDGTGFYQPQHF
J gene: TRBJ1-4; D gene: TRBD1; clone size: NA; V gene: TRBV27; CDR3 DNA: TGTGCCAGCAGTGCGCACAGGGGAGAGGATGAAAAACTGTTTTTT; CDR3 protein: CASSAHRGEDEKLFF
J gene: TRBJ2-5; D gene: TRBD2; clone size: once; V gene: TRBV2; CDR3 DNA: TGTGCCAGCAGTGACGACGGGGGGTACGAGACCCAGTACTTC; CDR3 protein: CASSDDGGYETQYF
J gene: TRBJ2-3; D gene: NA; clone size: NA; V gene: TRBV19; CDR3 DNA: TGTGCCAGTAGCTGGTGGCTCAACACAGATACGCAGTATTTT; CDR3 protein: CASSWWLNTDTQYF
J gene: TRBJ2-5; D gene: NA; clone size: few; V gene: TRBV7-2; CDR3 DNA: TGTGCCAGCAGCAACAGGGTACAAGAGACCCAGTACTTC; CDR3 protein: CASSNRVQETQYF
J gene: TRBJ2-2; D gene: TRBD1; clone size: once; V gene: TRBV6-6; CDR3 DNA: TGTGCCAGCAGTCCGACAGGGGGCGAAGCCGGGGAGCTGTTTTTT; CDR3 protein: CASSPTGGEAGELFF
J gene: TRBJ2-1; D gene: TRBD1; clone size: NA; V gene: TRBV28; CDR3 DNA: TGTGCCAGCAGTCTATACAGGGGGTCTTGGAATGAGCAGTTCTTC; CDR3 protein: CASSLYRGSWNEQFF
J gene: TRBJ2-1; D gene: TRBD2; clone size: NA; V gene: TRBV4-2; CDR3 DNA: TGTGCCAGCAGCCTACTAGCGGGGGGCAGCTACAATGAGCAGTTCTTC; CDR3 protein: CASSLLAGGSYNEQFF
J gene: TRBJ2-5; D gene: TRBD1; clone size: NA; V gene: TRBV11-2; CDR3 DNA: TGTGCCAGTATCCGGGACAGGGTGCGCGGGGAGACCCAGTACTTC; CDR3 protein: CASIRDRVRGETQYF
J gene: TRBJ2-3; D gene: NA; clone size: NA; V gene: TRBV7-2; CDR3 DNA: TGTGCCAGCACGCGTATTAGCACAGATACGCAGTATTTT; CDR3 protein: CASTRISTDTQYF
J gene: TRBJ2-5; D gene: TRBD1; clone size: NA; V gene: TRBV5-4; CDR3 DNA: TGTGCCAGCAGCCCTCCGGGACAGGGCGCGCGCGAGACCCAGTACTTC; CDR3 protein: CASSPPGQGARETQYF
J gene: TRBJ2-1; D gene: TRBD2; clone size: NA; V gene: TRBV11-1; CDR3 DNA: TGTGCCAGCAGGCCATTCGGGGCGGGGGGGTACAATGAGCAGTTCTTC; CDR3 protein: CASRPFGAGGYNEQFF
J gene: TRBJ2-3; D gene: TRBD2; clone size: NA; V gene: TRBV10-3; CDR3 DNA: TGTGCCATCAGTAAACTAGCGGGAGAAACAGATACGCAGTATTTT; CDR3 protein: CAISKLAGETDTQYF
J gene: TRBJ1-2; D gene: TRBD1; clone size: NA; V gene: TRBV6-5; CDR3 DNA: TGTGCCAGCAGTTACTCGGGGACAGAGATCTATGGCTACACCTTC; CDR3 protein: CASSYSGTEIYGYTF
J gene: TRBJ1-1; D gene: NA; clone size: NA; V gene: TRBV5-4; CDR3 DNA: TGTGCCAGCAGCCAAGGGGGAGCCGAAGCTTTCTTT; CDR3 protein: CASSQGGAEAFF
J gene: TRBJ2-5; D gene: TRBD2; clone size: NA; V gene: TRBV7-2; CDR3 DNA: TGTGCCAGCAGCCTCCGACTAGCGGGAGGTTTCGGGACCCAGTACTTC; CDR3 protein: CASSLRLAGGFGTQYF
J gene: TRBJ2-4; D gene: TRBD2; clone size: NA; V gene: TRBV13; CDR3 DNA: TGTGCCAGCAGCACCCGAGCGGGGGGACGCAACATTCAGTACTTC; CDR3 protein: CASSTRAGGRNIQYF
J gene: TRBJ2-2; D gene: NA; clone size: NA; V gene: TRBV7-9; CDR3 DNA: TGTGCCAGCAGCTTAGCGCGCGTGACCGGGGAGCTGTTTTTT; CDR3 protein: CASSLARVTGELFF
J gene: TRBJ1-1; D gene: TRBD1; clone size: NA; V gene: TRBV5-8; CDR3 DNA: TGTGCCAGCAGCTTTTCCGGGACAGGGAGGCCCACTGAAGCTTTCTTT; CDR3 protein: CASSFSGTGRPTEAFF
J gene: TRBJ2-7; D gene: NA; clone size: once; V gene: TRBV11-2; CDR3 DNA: TGTGCCAGCAGCTTAAGGGACACGGGACCCTACGAGCAGTACTTC; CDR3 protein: CASSLRDTGPYEQYF
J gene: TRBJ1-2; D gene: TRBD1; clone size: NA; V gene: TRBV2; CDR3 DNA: TGTGCCAGCAGTGAATGGGGGACCACAGGGGTTAATGGCTACACCTTC; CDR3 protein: CASSEWGTTGVNGYTF
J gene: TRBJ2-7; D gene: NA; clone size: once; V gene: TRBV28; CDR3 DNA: TGTGCCAGCACCCCCACTTTAGGGGCAGCAAGGTCCTACGAGCAGTACTTC; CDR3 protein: CASTPTLGAARSYEQYF
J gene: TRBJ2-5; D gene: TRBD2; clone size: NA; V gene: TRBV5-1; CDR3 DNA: TGCGCCAGCAGCTTGGCTAGCGGCGGGGTCCAAGAGACCCAGTACTTC; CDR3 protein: CASSLASGGVQETQYF
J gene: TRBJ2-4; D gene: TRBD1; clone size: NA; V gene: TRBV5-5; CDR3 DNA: TGTGCCAGCAGCTTGGTTGGACAGGGTTTCGCCAAAAACATTCAGTACTTC; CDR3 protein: CASSLVGQGFAKNIQYF
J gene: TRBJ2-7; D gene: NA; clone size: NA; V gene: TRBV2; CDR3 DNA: TGTGCCAGCAGCCTGGGACCCGCATCGGCGCTGGACTACGAGCAGTACTTC; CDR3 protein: CASSLGPASALDYEQYF
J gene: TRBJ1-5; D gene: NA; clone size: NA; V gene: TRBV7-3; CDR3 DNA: TGTGCCAGCAGCTTAGTATTGAGCAATCAGCCCCAGCATTTT; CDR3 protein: CASSLVLSNQPQHF
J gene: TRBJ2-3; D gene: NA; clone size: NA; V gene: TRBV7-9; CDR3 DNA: TGTGCCAGCAGCTTCGGGGAGCGGGATACGCAGTATTTT; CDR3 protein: CASSFGERDTQYF
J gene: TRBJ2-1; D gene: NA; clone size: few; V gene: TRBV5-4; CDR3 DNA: TGCGCCAGCAGCCAAGGGGGGGCCGCCTACAATGAGCAGTTCTTC; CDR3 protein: CASSQGGAAYNEQFF
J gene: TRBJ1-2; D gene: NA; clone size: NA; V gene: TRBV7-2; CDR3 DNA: TGTGCCAGCAGCTTATTACTCTATGGCTACACCTTC; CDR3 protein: CASSLLLYGYTF
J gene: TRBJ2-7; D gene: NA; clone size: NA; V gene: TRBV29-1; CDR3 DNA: TGCAGCGGTTCTAGCTCCTACGAGCAGTACTTC; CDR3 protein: CSGSSSYEQYF
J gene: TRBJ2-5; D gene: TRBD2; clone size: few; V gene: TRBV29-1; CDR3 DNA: TGCAGCGTCGCTGGGACTAGCGGAGGGAGGGAGACCCAGTACTTC; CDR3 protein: CSVAGTSGGRETQYF
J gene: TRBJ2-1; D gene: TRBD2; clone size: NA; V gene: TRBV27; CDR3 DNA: TGTGCCAGCAGCCCTCGACTAGCGGGGGCCTACAATGAGCAGTTCTTC; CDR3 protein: CASSPRLAGAYNEQFF